This entry features one T cell receptor (beta chain) sequence. This record comes from a study of control samples from healthy donors and cancer patients. Profiled with immunoSEQ multiplex PCR; TCRdb holds only in-frame clones, not every one. Of some 99,000 clones listed, 90% are singletons. The CDR3 totals 16 residues. The ends were cut back, 5 bases at V and 3 bases at J, with 19 bases in the middle. Per germline, CDR1 SGDLS and CDR2 YYNGEE. The chain combines TRBV9 with TRBJ2-3; D is perhaps TRBD1 (7 bases). The TCR comes from a human donor in good health. The donor label of this sample is uncertain. The sequenced sample was blood. CDR3 in DNA: TGTGCCAGCAGGGGCCCCCGCGGGACAGAAACAGATACGCAGTATTTT. It encodes CASRGPRGTETDTQYF.